This T cell receptor beta chain was profiled in a study of T-cell reconstitution after alpha-beta-depleted transplantation in children. Whole-study results and caveats: Some patients' high day-60 TCRbeta diversity was traced to surviving recipient T cells and thymic progenitors.

This clonotype was recorded a few times. Its antigen is undetermined. Unique molecular identifiers were incorporated during preparation of the TCRbeta library. TCRdb called the PCR reads again in MiXCR, with one record for every CDR3 protein. Of 780,000 or so distinct CDR3 sequences in the sample, roughly 15% were seen once. The sequences come from PBMCs, mostly from graft donor cells, collected 360 days after TCRalphabeta/CD19-depleted stem cell transplant. This clonotype was obtained from a male patient younger than 18 who had a stem cell transplant for acute lymphoblastic leukemia, so the T cells may come from the graft donor.

This CDR3 reads CASSQGWGETDTQYF. The CDR3 DNA reads TGCGCCAGCAGCCAAGGTTGGGGGGAGACAGATACGCAGTATTTT. The chain carries TRBV4-1 and TRBJ2-3; tentatively, D is TRBD2 (6 bases). The CDR3 runs 15 residues. V was shortened by 1 base and J by 3 bases, with 11 bases between the two germline ends. Germline loops: CDR1 MGHRA, CDR2 YSYEKL.